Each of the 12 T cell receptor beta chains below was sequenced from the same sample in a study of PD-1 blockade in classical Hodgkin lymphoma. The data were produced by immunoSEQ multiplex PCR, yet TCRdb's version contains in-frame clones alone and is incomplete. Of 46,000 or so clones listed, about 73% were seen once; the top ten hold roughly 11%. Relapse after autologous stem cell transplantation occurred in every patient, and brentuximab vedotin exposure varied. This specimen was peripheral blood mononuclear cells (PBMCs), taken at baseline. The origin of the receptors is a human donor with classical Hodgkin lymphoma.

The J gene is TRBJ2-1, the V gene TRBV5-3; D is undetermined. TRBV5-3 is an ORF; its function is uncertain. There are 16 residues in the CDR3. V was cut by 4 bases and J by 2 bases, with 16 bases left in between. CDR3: CARSRDGVKTYNEQFF. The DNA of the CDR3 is TGTGCCAGAAGCCGAGATGGGGTGAAGACCTACAATGAGCAGTTCTTC.

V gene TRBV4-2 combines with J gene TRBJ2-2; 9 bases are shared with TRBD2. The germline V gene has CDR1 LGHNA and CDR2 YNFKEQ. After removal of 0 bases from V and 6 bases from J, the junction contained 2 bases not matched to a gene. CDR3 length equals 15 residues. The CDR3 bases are TGTGCCAGCAGCCAAGAATTAGCGGGAGCCGGGGAGCTGTTTTTT. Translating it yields CASSQELAGAGELFF.

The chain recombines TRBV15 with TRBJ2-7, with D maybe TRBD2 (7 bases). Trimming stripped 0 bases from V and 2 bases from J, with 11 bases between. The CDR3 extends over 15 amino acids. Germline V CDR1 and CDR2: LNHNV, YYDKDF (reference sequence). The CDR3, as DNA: TGTGCCACCAGCAGAGAGGTGGGGGGGCCCTACGAGCAGTACTTC. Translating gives CATSREVGGPYEQYF.

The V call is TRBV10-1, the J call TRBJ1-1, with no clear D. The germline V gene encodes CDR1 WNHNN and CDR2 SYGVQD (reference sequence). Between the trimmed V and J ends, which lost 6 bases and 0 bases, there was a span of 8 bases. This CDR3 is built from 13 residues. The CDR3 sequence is CASSLDMNTEAFF. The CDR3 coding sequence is TGCGCCAGCAGCCTGGATATGAACACTGAAGCTTTCTTT.

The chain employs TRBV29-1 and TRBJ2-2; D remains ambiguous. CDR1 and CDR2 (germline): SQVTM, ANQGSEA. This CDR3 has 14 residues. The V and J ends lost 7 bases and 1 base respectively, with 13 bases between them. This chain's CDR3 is CSALRTGNTGELFF. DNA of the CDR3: TGCAGCGCGCTACGGACGGGGAACACCGGGGAGCTGTTTTTT.

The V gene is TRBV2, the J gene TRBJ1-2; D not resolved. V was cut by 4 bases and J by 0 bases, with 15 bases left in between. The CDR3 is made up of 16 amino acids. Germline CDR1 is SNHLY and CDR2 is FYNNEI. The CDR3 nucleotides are TGTGCCAGCAGTGGCCCCCCCGGATTGACTAACTATGGCTACACCTTC. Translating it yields CASSGPPGLTNYGYTF. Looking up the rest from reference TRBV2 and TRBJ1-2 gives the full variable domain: EPEVTQTPSHQVTQMGQEVILRCVPISNHLYFYWYRQILGQKVEFLVSFYNNEISEKSEIFDDQFSVERPDGSNFTLKIRSTKLEDSAMYFCASSGPPGLTNYGYTFGSGTRLTVV.

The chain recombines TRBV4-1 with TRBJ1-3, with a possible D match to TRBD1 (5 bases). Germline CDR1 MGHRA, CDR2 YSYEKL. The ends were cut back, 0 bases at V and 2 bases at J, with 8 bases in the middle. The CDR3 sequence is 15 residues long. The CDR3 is CASSQEGDPGNTIYF. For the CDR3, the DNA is TGCGCCAGCAGCCAAGAGGGGGACCCTGGAAACACCATATATTTT.

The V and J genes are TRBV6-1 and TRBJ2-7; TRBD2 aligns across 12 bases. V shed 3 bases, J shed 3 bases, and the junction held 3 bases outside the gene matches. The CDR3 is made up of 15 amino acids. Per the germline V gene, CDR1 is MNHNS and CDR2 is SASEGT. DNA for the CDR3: TGTGCCAGCAGTGACGGACTAGCGGGATTCTACGAGCAGTACTTC. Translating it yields CASSDGLAGFYEQYF.

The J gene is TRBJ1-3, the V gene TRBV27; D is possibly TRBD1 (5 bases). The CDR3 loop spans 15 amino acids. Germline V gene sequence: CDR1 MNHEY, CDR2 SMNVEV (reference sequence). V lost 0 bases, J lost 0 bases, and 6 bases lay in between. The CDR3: CASSLSGDSGNTIYF. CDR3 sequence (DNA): TGTGCCAGCAGTTTATCAGGGGACTCTGGAAACACCATATATTTT.

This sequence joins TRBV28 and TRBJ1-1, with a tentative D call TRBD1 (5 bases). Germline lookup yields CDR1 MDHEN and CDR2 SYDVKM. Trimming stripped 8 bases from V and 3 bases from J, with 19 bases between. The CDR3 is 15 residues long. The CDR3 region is CASSPPRGVYTEAFF. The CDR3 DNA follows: TGTGCCAGCTCCCCTCCTCGGGGGGTCTACACTGAAGCTTTCTTT.

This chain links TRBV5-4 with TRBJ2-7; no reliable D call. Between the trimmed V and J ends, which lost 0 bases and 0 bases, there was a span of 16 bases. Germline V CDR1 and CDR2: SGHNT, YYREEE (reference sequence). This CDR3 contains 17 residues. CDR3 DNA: TGTGCCAGCAGCTTGGGGTGGGGAAACCCGGGCTCCTACGAGCAGTACTTC. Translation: CASSLGWGNPGSYEQYF.

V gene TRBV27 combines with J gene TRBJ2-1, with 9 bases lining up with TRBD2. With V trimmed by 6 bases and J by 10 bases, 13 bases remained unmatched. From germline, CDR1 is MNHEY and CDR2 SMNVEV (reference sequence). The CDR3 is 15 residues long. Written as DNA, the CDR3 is TGTGCCAGCAGAGATTTGGCGGGGGGGCGGGAAGAGCAGTTCTTC. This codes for CASRDLAGGREEQFF.